Sequencing of this T cell receptor beta chain was carried out in a study of OX40 agonist ivuxolimab in advanced cancers. Overall study context: Hepatocellular carcinoma, melanoma, renal cell or head and neck cancer occurred in dose-escalation patients. Males comprised 82.7% of the group, whose mean age was around 62 years (range about 20 to 90).

Study-wide results and caveats: On average, a greater number of expanded clones characterised CD8+ T cells relative to CD4+. At 0.1 to 3.0 mg/kg and by week 6, clonal expansion occurred in CD4+ and CD8+ blood T cells.

Regarding this clone: Its matching antigen is unknown.

The V gene's germline CDR1 is MNHEY and CDR2 SMNVEV (reference sequence). There are 13 residues in the CDR3. V was trimmed by 2 bases and J by 4 bases, leaving 8 bases between them. Assay used: immunoSEQ multiplex PCR; TCRdb lists only in-frame clones, some missing. The data contain 99,000 or so clones, approximately 84% of them singletons. V usage is TRBV27 and J usage is TRBJ1-2, with D hard to call. The receptor was isolated from an adult with an advanced solid tumor such as melanoma, head and neck, liver or kidney cancer. The starting material was CD4+ or CD8+ T cells sorted from blood, obtained in a trial of the OX40 agonist ivuxolimab. Here the CDR3 reads CASSLKPLYGYTF. Here the CDR3 DNA reads TGTGCCAGCAGTTTAAAGCCACTCTATGGCTACACCTTC.